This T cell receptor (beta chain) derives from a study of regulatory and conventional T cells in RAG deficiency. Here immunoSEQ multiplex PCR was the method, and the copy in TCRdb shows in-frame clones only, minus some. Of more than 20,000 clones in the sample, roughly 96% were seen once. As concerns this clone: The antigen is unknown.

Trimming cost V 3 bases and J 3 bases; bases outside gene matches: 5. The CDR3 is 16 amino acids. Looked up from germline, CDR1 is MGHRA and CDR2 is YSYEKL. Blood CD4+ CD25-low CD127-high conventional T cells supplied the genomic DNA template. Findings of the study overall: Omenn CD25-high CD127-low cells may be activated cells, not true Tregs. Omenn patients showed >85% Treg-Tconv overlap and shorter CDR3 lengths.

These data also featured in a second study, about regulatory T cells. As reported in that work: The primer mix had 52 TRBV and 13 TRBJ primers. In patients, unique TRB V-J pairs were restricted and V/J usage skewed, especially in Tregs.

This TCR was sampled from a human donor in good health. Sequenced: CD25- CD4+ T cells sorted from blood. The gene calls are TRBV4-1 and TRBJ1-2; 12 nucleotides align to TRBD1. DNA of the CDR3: TGCGCCAGCAGCCATGGGACAGGGGGCAGTGACTATGGCTACACCTTC. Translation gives CASSHGTGGSDYGYTF.